Listed here is a single TCR beta chain. TCRdb's table, derived via immunoSEQ multiplex PCR, lists solely in-frame clones and lacks some. The table lists fewer than 55,000 clones, about 76% of them singletons. The CDR3 sequence is 14 residues long. Looked up from germline, CDR1 is SGHNT and CDR2 is YYREEE (reference sequence). V dropped 0 bases and J dropped 8 bases, with 12 bases sitting between them. This sample stems from a study of OX40 agonist ivuxolimab in advanced cancers. This specimen consisted of CD4+ or CD8+ T cells sorted from blood, obtained in a trial of the OX40 agonist ivuxolimab. The V and J genes are TRBV5-4 and TRBJ2-1; D is unclear. The TCR was taken from an adult with an advanced solid tumor such as melanoma, head and neck, liver or kidney cancer. CDR3 nucleotides: TGTGCCAGCAGCTTGGCAAGGGCTTCCGATGAGCAGTTCTTC. Translation gives CASSLARASDEQFF.